This T cell receptor beta chain was captured by sequencing in a study of blood T cells in healthy people across ages. Study-wide points: Higher diversity, along with more naive CD4+ cells, distinguished long-lived donors from aged donors. Using unsorted PBMCs precluded a conclusive naive versus antigen-experienced comparison.

V lost 0 bases and J lost 8, with 24 bases in between. Germline V gene data show CDR1 as SGDLS and CDR2 as YYNGEE. This CDR3 comprises 18 residues. This clonotype was seen just once. The antigen is undetermined. A second roughly 7 to 12 cycle PCR used barcoded and J-beta primers. TCRdb re-analysed the 5' RACE reads in MiXCR, keeping a single row per CDR3 protein. The sample consists of just over 800,000 distinct CDR3 sequences, approximately 59% of them appearing once. The rearrangement joins TRBV9 to TRBJ2-1, with a possible D match to TRBD2 (7 bases). The sequenced sample consisted of blood. This TCR came from a man aged 25 to 40 in good health. The CDR3 DNA is TGTGCCAGCAGCGTAGAGGGGGGGACCTACATAGTGGGCGATGAGCAGTTCTTC. It codes for CASSVEGGTYIVGDEQFF.